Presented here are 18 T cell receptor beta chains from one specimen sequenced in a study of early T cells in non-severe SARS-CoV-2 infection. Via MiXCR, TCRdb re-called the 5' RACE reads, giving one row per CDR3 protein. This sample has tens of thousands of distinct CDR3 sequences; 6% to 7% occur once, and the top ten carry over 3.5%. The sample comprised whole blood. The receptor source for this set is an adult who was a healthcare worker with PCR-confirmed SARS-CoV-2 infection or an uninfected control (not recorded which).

The DNA of the CDR3 is TGTGCCAGCAGCGCGGAGGGGGGCCCTGAAAAACTGTTTTTT. It is translated as CASSAEGGPEKLFF. The chain links TRBV7-9 to TRBJ1-4; D is possibly TRBD1 (6 bases). V was clipped by 5 bases and J by 7 bases, with 14 bases between them. Germline CDR1 and CDR2: SEHNR and FQNEAQ (reference sequence). CDR3 length: 14 residues.

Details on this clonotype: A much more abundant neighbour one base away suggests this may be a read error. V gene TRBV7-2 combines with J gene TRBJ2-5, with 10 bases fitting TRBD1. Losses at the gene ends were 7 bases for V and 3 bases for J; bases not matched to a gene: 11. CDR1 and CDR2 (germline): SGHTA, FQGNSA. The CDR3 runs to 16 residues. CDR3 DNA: TGTGCCAGCATCTTGGGACAGGGGTTCGGGAAAGAGACCCAGTACTTC. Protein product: CASILGQGFGKETQYF.

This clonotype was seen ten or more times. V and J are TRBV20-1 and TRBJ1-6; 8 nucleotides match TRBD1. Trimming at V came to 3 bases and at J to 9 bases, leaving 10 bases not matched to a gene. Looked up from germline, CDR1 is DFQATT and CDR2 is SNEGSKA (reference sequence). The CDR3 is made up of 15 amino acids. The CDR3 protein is CSARLGQDPSSPLHF. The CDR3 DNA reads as TGCAGTGCTAGGTTGGGACAGGACCCCAGTTCACCCCTCCACTTT.

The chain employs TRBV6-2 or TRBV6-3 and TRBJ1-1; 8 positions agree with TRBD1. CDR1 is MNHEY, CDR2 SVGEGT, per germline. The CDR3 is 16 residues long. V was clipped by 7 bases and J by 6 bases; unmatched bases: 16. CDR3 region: CASNDRAGQGRAEAFF. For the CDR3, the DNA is TGTGCCAGCAACGATAGGGCTGGACAGGGACGGGCTGAAGCTTTCTTT.

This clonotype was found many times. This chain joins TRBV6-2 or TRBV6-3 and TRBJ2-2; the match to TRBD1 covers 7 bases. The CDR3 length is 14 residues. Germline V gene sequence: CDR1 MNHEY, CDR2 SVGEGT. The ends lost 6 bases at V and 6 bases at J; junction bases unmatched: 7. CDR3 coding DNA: TGTGCCAGCAGCACGAGACAGGGCGCCGGGGAGCTGTTTTTT. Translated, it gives CASSTRQGAGELFF.

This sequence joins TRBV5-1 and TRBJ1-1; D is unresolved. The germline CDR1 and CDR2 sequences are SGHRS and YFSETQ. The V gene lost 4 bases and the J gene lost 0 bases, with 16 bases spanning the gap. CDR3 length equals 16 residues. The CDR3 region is CASSPAEGNMNTEAFF. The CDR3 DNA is TGCGCCAGCAGCCCGGCGGAGGGAAACATGAACACTGAAGCTTTCTTT.

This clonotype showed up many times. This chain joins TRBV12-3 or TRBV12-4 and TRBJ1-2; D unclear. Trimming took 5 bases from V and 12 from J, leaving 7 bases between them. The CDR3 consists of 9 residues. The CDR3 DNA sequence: TGTGCCAGCAGTCCCCCCGACACCTTC. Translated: CASSPPDTF.

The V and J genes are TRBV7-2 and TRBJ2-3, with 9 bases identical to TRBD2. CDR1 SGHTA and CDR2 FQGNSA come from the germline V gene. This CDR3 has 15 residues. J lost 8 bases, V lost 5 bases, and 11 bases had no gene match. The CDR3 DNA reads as TGTGCCAGCAGCCCGCGGGGGGGCAGTGCGGGTACGCAGTATTTT. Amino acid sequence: CASSPRGGSAGTQYF.

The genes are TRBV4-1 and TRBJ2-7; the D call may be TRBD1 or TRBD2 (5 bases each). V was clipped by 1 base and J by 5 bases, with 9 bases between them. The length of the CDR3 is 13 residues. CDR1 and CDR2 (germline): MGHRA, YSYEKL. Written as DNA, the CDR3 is TGCGCCAGCAGCCAAGCTCGGGACCACGAGCAGTACTTC. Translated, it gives CASSQARDHEQYF.

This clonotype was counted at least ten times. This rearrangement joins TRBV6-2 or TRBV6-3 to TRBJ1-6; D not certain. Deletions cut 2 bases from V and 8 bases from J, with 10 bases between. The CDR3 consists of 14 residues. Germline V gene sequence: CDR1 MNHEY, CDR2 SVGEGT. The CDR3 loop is CASSYGPDDSPLHF. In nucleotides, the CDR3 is TGTGCCAGCAGTTACGGGCCTGACGATTCACCCCTCCACTTT.

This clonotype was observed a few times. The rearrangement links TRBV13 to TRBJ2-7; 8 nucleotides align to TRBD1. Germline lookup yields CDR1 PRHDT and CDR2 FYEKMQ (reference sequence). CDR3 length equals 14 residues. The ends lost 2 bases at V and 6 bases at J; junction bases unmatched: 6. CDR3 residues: CASSLRGQGSEQYF. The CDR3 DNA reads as TGTGCCAGCAGCTTACGAGGACAGGGAAGCGAGCAGTACTTC.

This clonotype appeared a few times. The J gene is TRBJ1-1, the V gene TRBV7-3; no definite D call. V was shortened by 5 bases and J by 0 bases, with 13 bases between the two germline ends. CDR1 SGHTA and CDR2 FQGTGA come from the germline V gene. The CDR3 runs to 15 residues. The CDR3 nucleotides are TGTGCCAGCAGCCCCATGGGCAGCTTGAACACTGAAGCTTTCTTT. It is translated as CASSPMGSLNTEAFF.

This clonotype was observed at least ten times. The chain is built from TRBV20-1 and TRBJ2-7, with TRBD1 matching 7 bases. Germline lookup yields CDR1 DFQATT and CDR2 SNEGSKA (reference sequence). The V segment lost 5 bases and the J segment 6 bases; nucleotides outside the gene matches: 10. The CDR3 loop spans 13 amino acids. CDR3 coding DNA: TGCAGTGCTCAGACAGGGTTAGGGAGCGAGCAGTACTTC. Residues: CSAQTGLGSEQYF.

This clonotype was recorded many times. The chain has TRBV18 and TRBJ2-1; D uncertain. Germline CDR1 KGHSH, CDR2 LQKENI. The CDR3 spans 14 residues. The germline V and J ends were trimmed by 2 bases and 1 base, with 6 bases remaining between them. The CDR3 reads CASSPSGSYNEQFF. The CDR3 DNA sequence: TGTGCCAGCTCACCATCCGGGTCCTACAATGAGCAGTTCTTC.

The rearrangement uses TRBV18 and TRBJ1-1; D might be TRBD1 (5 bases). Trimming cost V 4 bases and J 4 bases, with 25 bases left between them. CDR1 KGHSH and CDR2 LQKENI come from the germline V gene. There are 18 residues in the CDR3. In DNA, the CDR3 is TGTGCCAGCTCACTGAGCACGCGGGGCTCGCAGTTGGGCACTGAAGCTTTCTTT. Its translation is CASSLSTRGSQLGTEAFF.

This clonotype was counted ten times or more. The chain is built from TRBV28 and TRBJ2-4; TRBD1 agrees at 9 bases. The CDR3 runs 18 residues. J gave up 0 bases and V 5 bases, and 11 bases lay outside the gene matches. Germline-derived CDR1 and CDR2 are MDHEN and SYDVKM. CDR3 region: CASSPNRQGVIAKNIQYF. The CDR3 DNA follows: TGTGCCAGCAGTCCGAACCGACAGGGGGTTATAGCCAAAAACATTCAGTACTTC.

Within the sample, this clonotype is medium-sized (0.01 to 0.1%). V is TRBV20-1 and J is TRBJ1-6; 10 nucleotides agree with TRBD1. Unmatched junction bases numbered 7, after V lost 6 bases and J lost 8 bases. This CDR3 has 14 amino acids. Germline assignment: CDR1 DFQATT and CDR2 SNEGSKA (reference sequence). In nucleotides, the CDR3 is TGCAGTGCGTCAGGACAGGGGGATTATTCACCCCTCCACTTT. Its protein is CSASGQGDYSPLHF.

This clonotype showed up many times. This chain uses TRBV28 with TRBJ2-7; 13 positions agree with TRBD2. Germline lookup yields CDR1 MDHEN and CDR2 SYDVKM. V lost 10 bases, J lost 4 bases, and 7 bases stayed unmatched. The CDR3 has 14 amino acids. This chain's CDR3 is CATNGLAGDYEQYF. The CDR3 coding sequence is TGTGCCACCAATGGACTAGCGGGGGATTACGAGCAGTACTTC.